Each of the 8 T cell receptor beta chains below was sequenced from the same sample in a study of T cell clusters in autoimmune cytopenias. Each sample's input was 250 to 300 ng genomic DNA, 35,000 to 40,000 genome equivalents. TRB rearrangements were amplified by touch-down multiplex PCR with mixed TRB-A/B primers. TCRdb reprocessed the multiplex PCR reads; each CDR3 protein has one entry and no DNA is given. The sample data list a few thousand distinct CDR3 sequences. These records were also assigned to another study, of T cell repertoires in aging, cancer and after chemotherapy.

The source material was peripheral blood. These receptors originate from a human donor in good health.

The chain links TRBV20-1 to TRBJ1-1. The CDR3 is 14 residues long. CDR1 is DFQATT, CDR2 SNEGSKA, per germline (reference sequence). The CDR3: CSARDRVRSTEAFF.

The rearrangement joins TRBV18 to TRBJ1-1; as DNA is missing, the TRBD1 call by TCRdb cannot be tested. Germline assignment: CDR1 KGHSH and CDR2 LQKENI. The CDR3 extends over 13 amino acids. The CDR3 is CASSHRENTEAFF.

Measured by frequency, this clonotype is medium-sized. The CDR3 reads CASSIEGFYNEQFF. The genes are TRBV19 and TRBJ2-1. This CDR3 contains 14 residues. Germline lookup yields CDR1 LNHDA and CDR2 SQIVND (reference sequence).

In terms of frequency, this clonotype is medium-sized (0.01 to 0.1%). The J gene is TRBJ2-2, the V gene TRBV5-4; TCRdb selects TRBD1, and the lack of DNA leaves this call unchecked. Germline V gives CDR1 SGHNT, CDR2 YYREEE (reference sequence). The CDR3 covers 16 residues. The chain's CDR3 is CASSLGDRGRDGELFF.

In terms of frequency, this clonotype is medium-sized. This rearrangement joins TRBV12-3 or TRBV12-4 to TRBJ1-5. The CDR3 consists of 14 residues. CDR3 in amino acids: CASSSVAYNQPQHF.

This chain joins TRBV28 and TRBJ2-7; TCRdb indicates TRBD1, and absent DNA this call remains unverified. CDR1 and CDR2 from the germline V gene are MDHEN and SYDVKM. The CDR3 contains 15 residues. The chain's CDR3 is CASSPAPGQGYEQYF.

This clonotype is medium-sized (0.01 to 0.1%) by frequency. The chain links TRBV6-5 to TRBJ2-5; TCRdb returns TRBD1, unconfirmable since there is no DNA. Germline V CDR1 and CDR2: MNHEY, SVGAGI. This CDR3 is built from 15 residues. The chain's CDR3 is CASSYSSQGEETQYF.

This clonotype is medium-sized by frequency. This chain links TRBV5-1 with TRBJ2-3; TCRdb lists TRBD2, though no DNA is available to test this call. This CDR3 has 16 amino acids. Germline CDR1 reads SGHRS; CDR2 reads YFSETQ. CDR3: CASSLQLAGVRDTQYF.